This TCR beta chain was found in a study of blood T cell repertoires in COVID-19. Study context: PBMCs, B-cell-depleted T cells, or T cells provided the cDNA or gDNA that made up the material.

Using immunoSEQ multiplex PCR, the repertoire was profiled, and TCRdb retains in-frame clones only, with some absent. The sample includes roughly 150,000 clones, around 81% of them seen just once. CDR3 length: 15 residues. The V gene's germline CDR1 is MRHNA and CDR2 SNTAGT. The V gene end was trimmed by 3 bases and the J gene end by 4 bases; junction bases not matched to a gene: 2. The material sequenced was peripheral blood. This chain links TRBV6-4 with TRBJ2-1, with TRBD2 matching over 11 bases. This clonotype originated in a man between 65 and 85 years old who had recovered from COVID-19. The CDR3 nucleotides read TGTGCCAGCAGTGAAGTAGCGGGAGGGTACAATGAGCAGTTCTTC. This gives the protein CASSEVAGGYNEQFF.